The rows below give T cell receptor beta chains drawn from one sample of a study of blood T cell repertoires in COVID-19. Generated by immunoSEQ multiplex PCR, the TCRdb table keeps only in-frame clones and is missing some. This table has 300,000 or so clones, roughly 90% appearing once. The specimen sequenced was PBMCs or T cells enriched from blood (not recorded which). These receptor sequences come from a woman aged 30 to 39 who had recovered from COVID-19. CDR3s include the opening cysteine and the closing phenylalanine or tryptophan. The order of the fields is J gene, V gene, clone size, CDR3 length, D gene, CDR3 protein, CDR3 DNA. A D gene is named only where the DNA matches it firmly. A clone size is listed for some rows: how often the clone was seen (once, few, many), or a class if it is expanded.

>TRBJ2-1|TRBV5-4|-|17|TRBD2
CASSHLAGVSPYNEQFF
TGTGCCAGCAGCCATCTAGCGGGGGTTTCCCCCTACAATGAGCAGTTCTTC
>TRBJ1-5|TRBV2|-|15|-
CASSEGQGNNQPQHF
TGTGCCAGCAGTGAAGGGCAGGGTAACAATCAGCCCCAGCATTTT
>TRBJ1-3|TRBV12-2|-|16|-
CASRWVTPGAGNTIYF
TGTGCAAGTCGCTGGGTGACTCCCGGAGCTGGAAACACCATATATTTT
>TRBJ2-1|TRBV29-1|-|14|TRBD2
CSVLGGISYNEQFF
TGCAGCGTCCTCGGGGGGATCTCCTACAATGAGCAGTTCTTC
>TRBJ1-2|TRBV15|-|16|-
CATSRDKGHNNYGYTF
TGTGCCACCAGCAGAGATAAGGGACACAATAACTATGGCTACACCTTC
>TRBJ2-6|TRBV19|-|19|TRBD1
CASSMIGGTGPSGANVLTF
TGTGCCAGTAGTATGATTGGGGGGACAGGCCCCTCTGGGGCCAACGTCCTGACTTTC
>TRBJ2-7|TRBV6-5|-|15|TRBD2
CASSYGLAGVGEQYF
TGTGCCAGCAGTTACGGGCTAGCGGGGGTTGGGGAGCAGTACTTC
>TRBJ1-6|TRBV5-6|-|16|-
CASSLVSQNYNSPLHF
TGTGCCAGCAGCTTGGTTTCACAGAACTATAATTCACCCCTCCACTTT
>TRBJ2-3|TRBV20-1|few|15|TRBD2
CSASASGGSTDTQYF
TGCAGTGCTAGTGCTAGCGGGGGTAGCACAGATACGCAGTATTTT
>TRBJ1-2|TRBV28|-|15|-
CASSSQGSPNYGYTF
TGTGCCAGCAGTTCCCAGGGGAGCCCTAACTATGGCTACACCTTC
>TRBJ1-2|TRBV28|-|13|-
CASSLSDFYGYTF
TGTGCCAGCAGTTTATCAGACTTTTATGGCTACACCTTC
>TRBJ1-2|TRBV29-1|-|13|-
CSVVGRLNYGYTF
TGCAGCGTTGTCGGCAGGCTTAACTATGGCTACACCTTC
>TRBJ2-3|TRBV19|-|14|-
CASSIGQSTDTQYF
TGTGCCAGTAGTATAGGACAAAGCACAGATACGCAGTATTTT
>TRBJ2-7|TRBV5-1|-|16|TRBD2
CASSFGASGGSDEQYF
TGCGCCAGCAGCTTCGGAGCTAGCGGGGGTTCGGACGAGCAGTACTTC
>TRBJ2-1|TRBV3-1/TRBV3-2|-|15|-
CASSQAQSSYNEQFF
TGTGCCAGCAGCCAAGCACAGAGCTCCTACAATGAGCAGTTCTTC
>TRBJ1-1|TRBV3-1/TRBV3-2|-|15|TRBD1
CASSQTGGGEMEAFF
TGTGCCAGCAGTCAAACAGGGGGCGGGGAGATGGAAGCTTTCTTT
>TRBJ1-1|TRBV4-3|-|15|TRBD1
CASSPEYRGHTEAFF
TGCGCCAGCAGCCCTGAATACAGGGGTCACACTGAAGCTTTCTTT
>TRBJ1-2|TRBV27|-|15|TRBD1
CASSDPGTGRYGYTF
TGTGCCAGCAGTGACCCTGGGACAGGGAGGTATGGCTACACCTTC
>TRBJ1-5|TRBV2|-|13|-
CASTPGNGGPQHF
TGTGCCAGCACCCCAGGGAACGGGGGGCCCCAGCATTTT
>TRBJ2-7|TRBV3-1/TRBV3-2|many|14|-
CASSQDRSGEEQYF
TGTGCCAGCAGCCAAGATAGGTCGGGGGAAGAGCAGTACTTC
>TRBJ2-3|TRBV29-1|-|15|TRBD2
CSVEASGGYTDTQYF
TGCAGCGTTGAAGCTAGCGGGGGATACACAGATACGCAGTATTTT
>TRBJ1-6|TRBV7-2|-|16|-
CASSHSGVPRNSPLHF
TGTGCCAGCAGCCACAGCGGGGTCCCACGGAATTCACCCCTCCACTTT
>TRBJ1-5|TRBV4-2|-|19|TRBD1
CASSQGGQGAGDSNQPQHF
TGTGCCAGCAGCCAAGGGGGACAGGGGGCGGGGGATAGCAATCAGCCCCAGCATTTT
>TRBJ1-4|TRBV5-5|-|16|-
CASSLAGGRPNEKLFF
TGTGCCAGCAGCTTGGCCGGGGGTCGCCCTAATGAAAAACTGTTTTTT
>TRBJ1-2|TRBV18|-|14|TRBD1
CASSPSGTGPGYTF
TGTGCCAGCTCACCCTCCGGGACAGGGCCCGGCTACACCTTC
>TRBJ1-1|TRBV7-8|once|16|TRBD1
CASSKAGQGRNTEAFF
TGTGCCAGCAGCAAAGCCGGACAGGGACGGAACACTGAAGCTTTCTTT
>TRBJ1-4|TRBV12-3/TRBV12-4|-|12|-
CASSWGDEKLFF
TGTGCCAGCAGTTGGGGGGATGAAAAACTGTTTTTT
>TRBJ2-7|TRBV2|-|14|-
CASCPLRSTYEQYF
TGTGCCAGCTGCCCCCTGAGATCTACCTACGAGCAGTACTTC
>TRBJ1-4|TRBV4-1|once|14|TRBD1
CASSYDREVEKLFF
TGCGCCAGCAGCTACGACAGGGAGGTCGAAAAACTGTTTTTT